This TCR beta chain was documented in a study of blood T cell repertoires in COVID-19. The overall study: COVID-19 samples from acute and convalescent phases originated in the United States, Italy and Spain. Nucleic acid was either cDNA or gDNA, and it came from T cells, B-cell-depleted T cells, or PBMCs.

The V and J ends lost 2 bases and 12 bases, in that order; junction bases with no gene match: 4. The CDR3 runs to 12 residues. Germline V lookup: CDR1 MNHEY, CDR2 SVGAGI. Original processing methods: Reference gene primers were amplified, and this amplification served to estimate nucleated cell counts. Produced via immunoSEQ multiplex PCR; TCRdb's table is partial and in-frame only. V and J calls and clone size are copied from that table; D and trimming were computed from the DNA. This table has about 60,000 clones, approximately 90% appearing once. The material sequenced was peripheral blood. This sequence joins TRBV6-5 and TRBJ2-1; 7 bases fit TRBD2. The TCR was taken from a human donor in a cohort sampled during active COVID-19. In DNA form, the CDR3 reads TGTGCCAGCAGTTACGCGGGGGTTAGGCAGTTCTTC. Encoded protein: CASSYAGVRQFF.